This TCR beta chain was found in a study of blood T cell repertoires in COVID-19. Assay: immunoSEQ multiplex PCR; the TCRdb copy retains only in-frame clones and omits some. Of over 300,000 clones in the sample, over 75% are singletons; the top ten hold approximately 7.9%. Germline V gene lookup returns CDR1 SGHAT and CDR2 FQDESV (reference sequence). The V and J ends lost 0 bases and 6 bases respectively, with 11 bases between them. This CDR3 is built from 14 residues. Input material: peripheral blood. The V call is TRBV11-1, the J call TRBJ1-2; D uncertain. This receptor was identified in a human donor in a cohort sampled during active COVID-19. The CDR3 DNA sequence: TGTGCCAGCAGCTTAGCGGTCGGAGGAGATGGCTACACCTTC. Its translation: CASSLAVGGDGYTF.